This record concerns one T cell receptor (beta chain) sequence. These data originate in a study of blood T cell repertoires in COVID-19. Study summary: The study drew acute and convalescent COVID-19 samples from the United States, Italy and Spain.

Germline lookup yields CDR1 MNHEY and CDR2 SMNVEV (reference sequence). The CDR3 has 13 amino acids. Trimming cost V 3 bases and J 3 bases, with 5 bases left between them. TCRdb's copy holds only in-frame clones and misses some; the assay was immunoSEQ multiplex PCR. Among fewer than 85,000 clones listed, around 85% were seen once. The V call is TRBV27, the J call TRBJ2-2, with D possibly being TRBD2 (5 bases). Material for sequencing was peripheral blood. The TCR originated in a man in his 60s with acute or convalescent COVID-19. The CDR3 sequence is CASSFGDTGELFF. DNA for the CDR3: TGTGCCAGCAGTTTCGGGGACACCGGGGAGCTGTTTTTT.